Detailed here is one TCR beta chain. Its target is not known. At one of its ends the junction is not consistent with the germline gene, which may arise from a read error. These data are taken from a study of cytomegalovirus exposure and HLA in healthy donors. From germline, CDR1 is SEHNR and CDR2 FQNEAQ (reference sequence). The CDR3 loop spans 12 amino acids. Researchers ran the PCR with 60 Vbeta and 13 Jbeta primers. TCRdb keeps only in-frame clones here, not all; method: immunoSEQ multiplex PCR. Of roughly 89,000 clones in the sample, around three fifths are singletons; the top ten hold 20% to 25%. Study results and limitations: Owing to their indistinguishability, certain V segments, notably TRBV6-2 and TRBV6-3, were excluded. Per a later analysis, about 17,000 TCR beta sequences showed association with HLA alleles at 0.05 false discovery rate. Associated with cytomegalovirus, according to the listing, were 170 or so TCR beta chains. Only CMV serostatus was available as immune exposure information.

This receptor was obtained from a woman aged 45-65 years in good health and CMV-seropositive. The sequenced material came from PBMCs. The chain couples TRBV7-9 to TRBJ2-3, with D tentatively TRBD1 (5 bases). CDR3 sequence: CSSSLRESTQYF. The DNA of the CDR3 is TGTTCCAGCAGCCTCAGGGAATCTACGCAGTATTTT. Using reference TRBV7-9 and TRBJ2-3 for the parts outside the CDR3, the full variable domain is DTGVSQNPRHKITKRGQNVTFRCDPISEHNRLYWYRQTLGQGPEFLTYFQNEAQLEKSRLLSDRFSAERPKGSFSTLEIQRTEQGDSAMYLCSSSLRESTQYFGPGTRLTVL.